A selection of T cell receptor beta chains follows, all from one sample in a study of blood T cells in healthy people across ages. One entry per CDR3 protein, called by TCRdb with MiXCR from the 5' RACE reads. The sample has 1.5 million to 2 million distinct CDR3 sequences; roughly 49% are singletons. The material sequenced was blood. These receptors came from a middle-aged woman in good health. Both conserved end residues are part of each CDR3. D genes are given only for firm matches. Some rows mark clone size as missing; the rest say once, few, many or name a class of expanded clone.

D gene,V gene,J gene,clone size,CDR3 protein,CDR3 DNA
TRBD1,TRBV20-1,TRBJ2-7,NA,CSASTTGIEQYF,TGCAGTGCTAGTACGACAGGGATCGAGCAGTACTTC
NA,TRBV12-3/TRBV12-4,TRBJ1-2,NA,CASSLDRAGNYGYTF,TGTGCCAGCAGTTTAGACAGGGCCGGGAACTATGGCTACACCTTC
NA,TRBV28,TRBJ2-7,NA,CASSPEGATYEQYF,TGTGCCAGCAGCCCCGAAGGGGCTACCTACGAGCAGTACTTC
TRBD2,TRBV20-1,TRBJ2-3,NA,CSAILRGVTDTQYF,TGCAGTGCTATCCTCCGGGGGGTCACAGATACGCAGTATTTT
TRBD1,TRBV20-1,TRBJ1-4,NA,CSASSREKDRGIGKLFF,TGCAGTGCCTCCTCAAGGGAGAAGGACAGGGGAATCGGAAAACTGTTTTTT
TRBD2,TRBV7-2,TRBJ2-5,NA,CASSQGLAGSGETQYF,TGTGCCAGCAGCCAGGGACTAGCGGGTTCCGGGGAGACCCAGTACTTC
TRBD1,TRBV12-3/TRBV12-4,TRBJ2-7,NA,CASSLRQGISGEQYF,TGTGCCAGCAGTTTAAGACAGGGTATCTCCGGCGAGCAGTACTTC
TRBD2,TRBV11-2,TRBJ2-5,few,CASSLGLAGSYQETQYF,TGTGCCAGCAGCTTAGGACTAGCGGGCTCGTACCAAGAGACCCAGTACTTC
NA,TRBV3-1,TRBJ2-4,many,CASSPLLAKNIQYF,TGTGCCAGCAGCCCTTTATTAGCCAAAAACATTCAGTACTTC
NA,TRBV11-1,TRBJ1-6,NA,CASSKGHPNSPLHF,TGTGCCAGCAGCAAGGGACACCCTAATTCACCCCTCCACTTT
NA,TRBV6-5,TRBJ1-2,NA,CASSLDSRGYTF,TGTGCCAGCAGCCTGGACAGTCGAGGCTACACCTTC
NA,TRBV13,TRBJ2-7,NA,CASSSRTVLHEQYF,TGTGCCAGCAGCTCCAGGACGGTTCTCCACGAGCAGTACTTC
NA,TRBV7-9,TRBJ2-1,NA,CASSLEQGNYNEQFF,TGTGCCAGCAGCTTAGAACAGGGAAACTACAATGAGCAGTTCTTC
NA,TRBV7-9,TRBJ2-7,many,CASSPTGQPYEQYF,TGTGCCAGCAGTCCCACAGGGCAACCCTACGAGCAGTACTTC
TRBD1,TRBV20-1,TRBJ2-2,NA,CSAQDRVESSIGELFF,TGCAGTGCCCAGGACAGGGTGGAATCCTCCATCGGGGAGCTGTTTTTT
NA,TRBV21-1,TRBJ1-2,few,CASSKARDLDLGHYGYTF,TGTGCCAGCAGCAAAGCGCGGGACCTAGATTTGGGGCACTATGGCTACACCTTC
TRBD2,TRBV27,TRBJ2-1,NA,CASNIAGGSNEQFF,TGTGCCAGCAACATAGCGGGGGGGTCGAATGAGCAGTTCTTC
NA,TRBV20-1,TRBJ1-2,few,CSARASRLNYGYTF,TGCAGTGCTAGAGCCTCCAGGTTGAACTATGGCTACACCTTC
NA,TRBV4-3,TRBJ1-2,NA,CASSQDRWNYGYTF,TGCGCCAGCAGCCAAGATAGGTGGAACTATGGCTACACCTTC
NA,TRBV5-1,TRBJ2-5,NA,CASSLGFGSPYQETQYF,TGCGCCAGCAGCTTGGGGTTCGGGTCGCCATACCAAGAGACCCAGTACTTC
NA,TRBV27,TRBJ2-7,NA,CASSPDVAAYSEQYF,TGTGCCAGCAGTCCGGACGTGGCGGCCTACAGTGAGCAGTACTTC
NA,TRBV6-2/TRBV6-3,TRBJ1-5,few,CASSYSKVTGQPQHF,TGTGCCAGCAGTTACTCGAAGGTTACGGGGCAGCCCCAGCATTTT
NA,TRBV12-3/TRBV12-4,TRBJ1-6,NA,CASSLGWGQSSYNSPLHF,TGTGCCAGCAGTTTAGGATGGGGGCAGAGCTCCTATAATTCACCCCTCCACTTT
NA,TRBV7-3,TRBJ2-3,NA,CASSLSIGTDTQYF,TGTGCCAGCAGCTTAAGCATCGGCACAGATACGCAGTATTTT
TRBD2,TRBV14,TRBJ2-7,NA,CASSRASGSSYEQYF,TGTGCCAGCAGCCGAGCTAGCGGGAGCTCCTACGAGCAGTACTTC
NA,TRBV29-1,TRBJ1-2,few,CSCFLGRDTNYGYTF,TGCAGCTGCTTTCTAGGGAGGGATACCAACTATGGCTACACCTTC
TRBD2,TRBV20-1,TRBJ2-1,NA,CSADPLAGGINEQFF,TGCAGTGCTGACCCTCTAGCGGGGGGGATAAATGAGCAGTTCTTC
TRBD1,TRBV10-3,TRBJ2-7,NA,CAIRRISGTGAYEQYF,TGTGCCATCAGGAGAATCTCCGGGACAGGGGCCTACGAGCAGTACTTC
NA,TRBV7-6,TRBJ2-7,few,CASSSGRVEQYF,TGTGCCAGCAGCTCGGGGCGGGTCGAGCAGTACTTC
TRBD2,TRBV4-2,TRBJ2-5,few,CASSQGKRGAQETQYF,TGTGCCAGCAGCCAGGGAAAGCGGGGGGCTCAAGAGACCCAGTACTTC
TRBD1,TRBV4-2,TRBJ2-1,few,CASSAIPGQGSNEQFF,TGTGCCAGCAGCGCCATACCGGGACAGGGCTCCAATGAGCAGTTCTTC
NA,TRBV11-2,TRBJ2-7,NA,CASSVGRLNEQYF,TGTGCCAGCAGCGTAGGGCGTCTCAATGAGCAGTACTTC
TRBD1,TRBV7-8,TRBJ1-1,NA,CASTKDRGTEAFF,TGTGCCAGCACCAAGGACAGGGGGACTGAAGCTTTCTTT
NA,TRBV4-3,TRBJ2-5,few,CASSQELGGLEYQETQYF,TGCGCCAGCAGCCAAGAATTGGGAGGACTCGAGTACCAAGAGACCCAGTACTTC
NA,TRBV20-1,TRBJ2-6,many,CSATSGANVLTF,TGCAGTGCTACCTCTGGGGCCAACGTCCTGACTTTC
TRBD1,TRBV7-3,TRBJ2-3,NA,CASSSMGQGRGTDTQYF,TGTGCCAGCAGCTCTATGGGACAGGGGAGGGGCACAGATACGCAGTATTTT
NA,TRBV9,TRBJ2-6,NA,CASSVSSRPNGANILTF,TGTGCCAGCAGCGTATCCTCTAGACCCAATGGGGCCAACATCCTGACTTTC
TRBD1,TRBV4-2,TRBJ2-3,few,CASSLLTGQSSTDTQYF,TGTGCCAGCAGCCTACTTACGGGACAGTCTAGCACAGATACGCAGTATTTT
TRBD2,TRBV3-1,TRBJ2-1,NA,CASSPWAGLEVNEQFF,TGTGCCAGCTCTCCCTGGGCGGGACTAGAGGTAAATGAGCAGTTCTTC
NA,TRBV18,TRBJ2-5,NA,CASSPENQEETQYF,TGTGCCAGCTCACCAGAAAACCAAGAAGAGACCCAGTACTTC
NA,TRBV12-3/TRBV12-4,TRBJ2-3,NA,CASSLAGDAQYF,TGTGCCAGCAGTTTAGCGGGGGATGCGCAGTATTTT
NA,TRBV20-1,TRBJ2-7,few,CSASRTVSYEQYF,TGCAGTGCCTCGCGGACAGTCTCCTACGAGCAGTACTTC